The rows below give T cell receptor beta chains drawn from one sample of a study of cytomegalovirus exposure and HLA in healthy donors. This table comes from immunoSEQ multiplex PCR, and its TCRdb copy is limited to in-frame clones, with some not included. The data show under 200,000 clones, with around three quarters seen just once and 2% to 2.5% held by the top ten. The sequencing sample was made of PBMCs. These receptors originate from a woman between 50 and 59 years old in good health and CMV-seronegative. Both conserved end residues are part of each CDR3. Each record gives: CDR3 DNA, CDR3 protein, D gene, V gene, J gene, clone size. D genes are given only for firm matches. Clone size appears in some rows only: once, few, many, or a class for an expanded clone.

CDR3nt: TGTGCCAGTAACGACAGGGGGAGCAATGAGCAGTTCTTC
CDR3aa: CASNDRGSNEQFF
d_gene: TRBD1
v_gene: TRBV19
j_gene: TRBJ2-1
abundance: once

CDR3nt: TGTGCCAGCAGCTTGGGTTGGGACTTGAACACTGAAGCTTTCTTT
CDR3aa: CASSLGWDLNTEAFF
d_gene: .
v_gene: TRBV5-5
j_gene: TRBJ1-1
abundance: .

CDR3nt: TGTGCCAGCAGTACCCCTTCTGGCCCCTGGCCCCAGCATTTT
CDR3aa: CASSTPSGPWPQHF
d_gene: .
v_gene: TRBV28
j_gene: TRBJ1-5
abundance: once

CDR3nt: TGTGCCAGCAGTGTGCGAGGAACCTACGAGCAGTACTTC
CDR3aa: CASSVRGTYEQYF
d_gene: .
v_gene: TRBV27
j_gene: TRBJ2-7
abundance: .

CDR3nt: TGCAGCGTTAGGACTAGCGGGAGGGCTCCAGATACGCAGTATTTT
CDR3aa: CSVRTSGRAPDTQYF
d_gene: TRBD2
v_gene: TRBV29-1
j_gene: TRBJ2-3
abundance: .

CDR3nt: TGTGCCAGCAGTCGCTCTCGGTTGACCGGGGAGCTGTTTTTT
CDR3aa: CASSRSRLTGELFF
d_gene: .
v_gene: TRBV6-5
j_gene: TRBJ2-2
abundance: .

CDR3nt: TGTGCCAGCCGACAGGGGACTAATGAAAAACTGTTTTTT
CDR3aa: CASRQGTNEKLFF
d_gene: TRBD1
v_gene: TRBV25-1
j_gene: TRBJ1-4
abundance: .

CDR3nt: TGTGCCAGCAGTTTCCGTCGGGGCGGGGAGCTGTTTTTT
CDR3aa: CASSFRRGGELFF
d_gene: .
v_gene: TRBV27
j_gene: TRBJ2-2
abundance: few

CDR3nt: TGCAGCGTTGCTCAGGACTATGGCTACACCTTC
CDR3aa: CSVAQDYGYTF
d_gene: .
v_gene: TRBV29-1
j_gene: TRBJ1-2
abundance: .

CDR3nt: TGCGCCAGCAGCTGGGGGGACAGGTCATCCTACAATGAGCAGTTCTTC
CDR3aa: CASSWGDRSSYNEQFF
d_gene: TRBD1
v_gene: TRBV5-1
j_gene: TRBJ2-1
abundance: few

CDR3nt: TGTGCCAGCAGCTTAGGGACAGGGCTCTTAATTACTGAAGCTTTCTTT
CDR3aa: CASSLGTGLLITEAFF
d_gene: TRBD1
v_gene: TRBV11-2
j_gene: TRBJ1-1
abundance: .

CDR3nt: TGCGCCAGCAGTGAGTCGATACGGGGAGGCCTTGAGACCCAGTACTTC
CDR3aa: CASSESIRGGLETQYF
d_gene: .
v_gene: TRBV10-1
j_gene: TRBJ2-5
abundance: .

CDR3nt: TGTGCCAGCAGCTCTTACAGTACTTCTGGAAACACCATATATTTT
CDR3aa: CASSSYSTSGNTIYF
d_gene: .
v_gene: TRBV7-2
j_gene: TRBJ1-3
abundance: .

CDR3nt: TGTGCCAGCAGCTTAGACAGGGGGAACCATGGCTACACCTTC
CDR3aa: CASSLDRGNHGYTF
d_gene: TRBD1
v_gene: TRBV7-6
j_gene: TRBJ1-2
abundance: .

CDR3nt: TGTGCCAGCAGTGAAGCACTTGGAGCGAACACTGAAGCTTTCTTT
CDR3aa: CASSEALGANTEAFF
d_gene: .
v_gene: TRBV2
j_gene: TRBJ1-1
abundance: .

CDR3nt: TGTGCCAGCAGCTTAGCGGGGACAGGGAAACAGCCCCAGCATTTT
CDR3aa: CASSLAGTGKQPQHF
d_gene: TRBD1
v_gene: TRBV11-2
j_gene: TRBJ1-5
abundance: .

CDR3nt: TGCGCCAGCAGCCAAGAGCCCGGGGGGGGCGCCGTTAATGAAAAACTGTTTTTT
CDR3aa: CASSQEPGGGAVNEKLFF
d_gene: .
v_gene: TRBV4-3
j_gene: TRBJ1-4
abundance: .

CDR3nt: TGTGCCAGCAGCCCTAATCAGGGCGATACGCAGTATTTT
CDR3aa: CASSPNQGDTQYF
d_gene: .
v_gene: TRBV7-2
j_gene: TRBJ2-3
abundance: .

CDR3nt: TGCGCCAGCAGCCTCAATCGTCCGGACAGGCCCCTATGCGAGCAGTACTTC
CDR3aa: CASSLNRPDRPLCEQYF
d_gene: TRBD1
v_gene: TRBV23-1
j_gene: TRBJ2-7
abundance: .

CDR3nt: TGTGCCAGCAGCTCCCTGGGGGCAGGGGATAACTATGGCTACACCTTC
CDR3aa: CASSSLGAGDNYGYTF
d_gene: .
v_gene: TRBV7-9
j_gene: TRBJ1-2
abundance: .

CDR3nt: TGTGCCAGCAGCTTAACCGGGACTAGCGGCTACGAGCAGTACTTC
CDR3aa: CASSLTGTSGYEQYF
d_gene: TRBD2
v_gene: TRBV7-3
j_gene: TRBJ2-7
abundance: once

CDR3nt: TGTGCCAGCAGTCCCCTTGCACCGCAAGCGGAGACCCAGTACTTC
CDR3aa: CASSPLAPQAETQYF
d_gene: .
v_gene: TRBV28
j_gene: TRBJ2-5
abundance: .

CDR3nt: TGTGCCAGCAGCCAGGACTTCGAAGAGACCCAGTACTTC
CDR3aa: CASSQDFEETQYF
d_gene: .
v_gene: TRBV6-5
j_gene: TRBJ2-5
abundance: .

CDR3nt: TGTGCCAGCACCCCGAGTTCTCGGGGCACCGGGGAGCTGTTTTTT
CDR3aa: CASTPSSRGTGELFF
d_gene: .
v_gene: TRBV7-9
j_gene: TRBJ2-2
abundance: .